This T cell receptor (beta chain) was found in a study of T cell repertoires in cytomegalovirus infection. Overall study: Based on public TCR beta signatures, there were indications of CMV infection and of a matching HLA type. Study-wide findings and caveats: Clonotype analysis showed dominance of the ex vivo response by HLA-C-restricted CMV-specific TCR beta clonotypes. Cumulative frequency of public TCR beta families picked out carriers of CMV plus the relevant HLA.

This clonotype was counted between two and nine times. As yet, its antigen is unknown. TCRdb redid the calling of the reads with MiXCR, one entry per CDR3 protein. The sample carries 400,000 to 550,000 distinct CDR3 sequences, about 11% recorded once. Per the germline V gene, CDR1 is MNHEY and CDR2 is SMNVEV (reference sequence). There are 14 residues in the CDR3. Unmatched junction bases numbered 5, after V lost 6 bases and J lost 4 bases. This sequence was found in a human donor in good health (CMV status not recorded). Some clones in this sample may be carry-over from other donors' samples. This chain uses TRBV27 with TRBJ1-2, with 10 bases aligning to TRBD1. The sequencing input was PBMCs. CDR3 loop: CASSRTGGIYGYTF. In DNA, the CDR3 is TGTGCCAGCAGCCGGACAGGGGGGATCTATGGCTACACCTTC.